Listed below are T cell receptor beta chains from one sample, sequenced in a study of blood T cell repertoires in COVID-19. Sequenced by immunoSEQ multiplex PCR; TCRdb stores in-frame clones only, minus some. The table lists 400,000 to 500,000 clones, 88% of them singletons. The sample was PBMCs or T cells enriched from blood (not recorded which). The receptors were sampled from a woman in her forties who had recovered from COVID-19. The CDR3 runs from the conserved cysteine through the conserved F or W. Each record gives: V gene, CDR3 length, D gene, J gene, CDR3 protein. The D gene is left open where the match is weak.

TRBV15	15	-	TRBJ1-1	CATSRASLGTSEAFF
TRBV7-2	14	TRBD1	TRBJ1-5	CASSRRDSNQPQHF
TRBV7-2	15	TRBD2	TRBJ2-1	CASSLVGGGPHEQFF
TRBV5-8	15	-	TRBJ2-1	CASSLGGSSYNEQFF
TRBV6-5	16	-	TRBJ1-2	CASSSSLRGVTIGYTF
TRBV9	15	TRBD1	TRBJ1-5	CASSVGTGPQGPQHF
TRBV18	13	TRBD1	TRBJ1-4	CASSPDRNEKLFF
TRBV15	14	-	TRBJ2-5	CATSRESGSRTQYF
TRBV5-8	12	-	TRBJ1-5	CASSFVRQPQHF
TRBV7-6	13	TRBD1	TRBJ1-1	CASSMWDRAEAFF
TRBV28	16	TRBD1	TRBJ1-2	CASSTPRDRDRYGYTF
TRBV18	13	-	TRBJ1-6	CASSPREGETLHF
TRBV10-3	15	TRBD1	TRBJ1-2	CAIRGTGPTNYGYTF
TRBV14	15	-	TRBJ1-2	CASSQDWRTSQGYTF
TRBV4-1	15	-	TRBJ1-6	CASSRRGFLNSPLHF
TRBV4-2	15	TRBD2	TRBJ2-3	CASSQALAGTDTQYF
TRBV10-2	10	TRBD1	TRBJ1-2	CASSRDREPF
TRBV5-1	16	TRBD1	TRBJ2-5	CASVLYGTGRQETQYF
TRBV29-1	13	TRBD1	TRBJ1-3	CSAWTGRENTIYF
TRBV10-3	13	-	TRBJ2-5	CAISDPIQETQYF
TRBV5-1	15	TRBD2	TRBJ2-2	CASSLVTSGTGELFF
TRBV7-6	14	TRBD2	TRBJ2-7	CASSLLAGEREQYF
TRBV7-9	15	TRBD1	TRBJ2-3	CASSPWTGHTDTQYF
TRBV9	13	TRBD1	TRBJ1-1	CASSPGGRSEAFF
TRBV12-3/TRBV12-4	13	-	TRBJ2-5	CASSLSPKETQYF
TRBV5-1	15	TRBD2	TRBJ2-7	CASSPGLAGAGEQYF
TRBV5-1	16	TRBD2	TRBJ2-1	CASSSEIAGTYNEQFF
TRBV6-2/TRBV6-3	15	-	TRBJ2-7	CASSGRGRGSYEQYF
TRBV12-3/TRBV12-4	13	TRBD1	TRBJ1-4	CASSRRQGGKLFF
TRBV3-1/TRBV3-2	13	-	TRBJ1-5	CASSQEADQPQHF
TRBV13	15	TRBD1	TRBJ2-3	CASSPRQGRTDTQYF
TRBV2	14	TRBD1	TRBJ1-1	CASSEEPIQGGAFF
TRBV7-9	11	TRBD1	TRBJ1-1	CASSPDRGAFF
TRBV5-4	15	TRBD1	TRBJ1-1	CASSWAKGALTEAFF
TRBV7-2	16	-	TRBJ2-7	CASSLAGDTRSYEQYF
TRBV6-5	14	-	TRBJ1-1	CASRDGSGGTEAFF
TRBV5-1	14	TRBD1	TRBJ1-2	CASSSGDRNYGYTF
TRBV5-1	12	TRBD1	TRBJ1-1	CASSLDRGVAFF
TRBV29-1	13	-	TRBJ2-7	CSALAPLRYEQYF
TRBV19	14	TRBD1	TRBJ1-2	CASSTGGSNYGYTF
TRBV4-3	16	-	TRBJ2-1	CASSQDFSRLDYEQFF
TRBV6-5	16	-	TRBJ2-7	CASSYSNQANSYEQYF
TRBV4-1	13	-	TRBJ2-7	CASSQVPAYEQYF
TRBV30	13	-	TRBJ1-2	CAWSVPSAYGYTF
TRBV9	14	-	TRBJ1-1	CASSARQVHTEAFF
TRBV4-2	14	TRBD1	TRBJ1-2	CASSRSGTGSGYTF
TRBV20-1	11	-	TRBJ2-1	CSAPGVNEQFF
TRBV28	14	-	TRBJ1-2	CASSLDQGNYGYTF
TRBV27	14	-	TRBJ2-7	CASSISGNSYEQYF
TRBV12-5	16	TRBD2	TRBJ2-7	CASGLPGLAGGDEQYF
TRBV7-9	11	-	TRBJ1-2	CASSLNYGYTF
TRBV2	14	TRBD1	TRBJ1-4	CASSDRTGAEKLFF
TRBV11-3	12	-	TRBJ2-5	CASSLDRETQYF
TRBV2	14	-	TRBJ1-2	CASWGGQGGYGYTF
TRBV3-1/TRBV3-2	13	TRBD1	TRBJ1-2	CASSRGTGLGYTF
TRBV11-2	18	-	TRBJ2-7	CASSLPSGGGQGRYEQYF
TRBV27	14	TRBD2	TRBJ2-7	CASSASGGTYEQYF
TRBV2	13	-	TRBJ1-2	CARDRGGNYGYTF
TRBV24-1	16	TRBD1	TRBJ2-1	CATSDPRDRGGNEQFF